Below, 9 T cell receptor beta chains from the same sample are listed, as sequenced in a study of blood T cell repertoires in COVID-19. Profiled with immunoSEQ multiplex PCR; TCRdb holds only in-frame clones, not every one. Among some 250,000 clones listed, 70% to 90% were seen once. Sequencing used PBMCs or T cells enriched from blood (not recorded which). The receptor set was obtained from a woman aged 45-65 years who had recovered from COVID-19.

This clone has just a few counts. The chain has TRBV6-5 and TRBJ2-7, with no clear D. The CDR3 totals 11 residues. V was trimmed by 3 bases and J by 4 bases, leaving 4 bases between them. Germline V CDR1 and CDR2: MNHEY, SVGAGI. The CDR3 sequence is CASSYMYEQYF. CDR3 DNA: TGTGCCAGCAGTTATATGTACGAGCAGTACTTC.

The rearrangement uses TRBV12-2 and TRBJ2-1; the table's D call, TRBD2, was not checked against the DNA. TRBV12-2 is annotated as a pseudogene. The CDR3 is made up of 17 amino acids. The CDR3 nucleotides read TGTGCAAGTCGCTTAGCGTGGGGGAGGGCGGGCTACAATGAGCAGTTCTTC. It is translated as CASRLAWGRAGYNEQFF.

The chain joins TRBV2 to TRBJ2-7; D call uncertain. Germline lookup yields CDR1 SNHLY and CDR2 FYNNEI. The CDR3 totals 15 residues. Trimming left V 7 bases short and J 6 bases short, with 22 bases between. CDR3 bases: TGTGCCAGCATATATGGTTCAGATTCTTCGGGCGAGCAGTACTTC. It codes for CASIYGSDSSGEQYF. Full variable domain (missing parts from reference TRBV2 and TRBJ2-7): EPEVTQTPSHQVTQMGQEVILRCVPISNHLYFYWYRQILGQKVEFLVSFYNNEISEKSEIFDDQFSVERPDGSNFTLKIRSTKLEDSAMYFCASIYGSDSSGEQYFGPGTRLTVT.

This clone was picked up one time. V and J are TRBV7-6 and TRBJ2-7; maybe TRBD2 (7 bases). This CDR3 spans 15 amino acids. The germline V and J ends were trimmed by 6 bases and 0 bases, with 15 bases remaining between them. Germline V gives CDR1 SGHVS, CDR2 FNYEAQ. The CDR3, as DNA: TGTGCCAGCAGTCCTCCGGGGGGCCTCTCCTACGAGCAGTACTTC. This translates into CASSPPGGLSYEQYF.

As DNA, the CDR3 is TGTGCCAGCAGTTCCGGGGGATTTTACGAGCAGTACTTC. Translated, it gives CASSSGGFYEQYF. The chain has TRBV6-5 and TRBJ2-7; possibly TRBD2 for D (6 bases). V lost 4 bases and J 4 bases, leaving 11 bases between the germline ends. The CDR3 spans 13 residues. The germline V gene has CDR1 MNHEY and CDR2 SVGAGI.

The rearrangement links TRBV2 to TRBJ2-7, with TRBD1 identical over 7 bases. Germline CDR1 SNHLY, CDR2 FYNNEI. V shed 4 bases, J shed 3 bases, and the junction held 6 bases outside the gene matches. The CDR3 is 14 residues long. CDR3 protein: CASSGQGVRYEQYF. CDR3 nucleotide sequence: TGTGCCAGCAGTGGACAGGGCGTCCGCTACGAGCAGTACTTC. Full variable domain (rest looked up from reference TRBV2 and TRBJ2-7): EPEVTQTPSHQVTQMGQEVILRCVPISNHLYFYWYRQILGQKVEFLVSFYNNEISEKSEIFDDQFSVERPDGSNFTLKIRSTKLEDSAMYFCASSGQGVRYEQYFGPGTRLTVT.

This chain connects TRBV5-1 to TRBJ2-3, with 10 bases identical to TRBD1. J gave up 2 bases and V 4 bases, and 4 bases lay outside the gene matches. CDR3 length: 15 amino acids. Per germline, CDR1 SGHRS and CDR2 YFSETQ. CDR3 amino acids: CASSPGQGDTDTQYF. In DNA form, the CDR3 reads TGCGCCAGCAGCCCTGGACAGGGGGACACAGATACGCAGTATTTT.

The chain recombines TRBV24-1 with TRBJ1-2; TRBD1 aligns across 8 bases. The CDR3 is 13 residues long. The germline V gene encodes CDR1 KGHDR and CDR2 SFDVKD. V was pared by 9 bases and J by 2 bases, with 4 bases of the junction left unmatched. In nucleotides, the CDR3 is TGTGCCACCTCCCGACAGGGGAACTATGGCTACACCTTC. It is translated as CATSRQGNYGYTF.

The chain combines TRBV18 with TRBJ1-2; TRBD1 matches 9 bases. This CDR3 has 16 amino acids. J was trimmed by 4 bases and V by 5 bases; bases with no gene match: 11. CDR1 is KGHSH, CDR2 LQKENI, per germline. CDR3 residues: CASSEQQGAESYGYTF. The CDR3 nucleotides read TGTGCCAGCTCAGAACAACAGGGGGCTGAGAGCTATGGCTACACCTTC.